The present T cell receptor (beta chain) was sequenced within a study of response to subunit inactivated influenza vaccine. Study outcomes and limitations: The authors suggested that few new T cells are recruited per seasonal influenza vaccination.

Germline CDR1 LGHNT, CDR2 FRNRAP. This CDR3 has 17 amino acids. J lost 0 bases, V lost 5 bases, and 7 bases had no gene match. This clonotype showed up just a few times. The antigen remains unidentified. TCRdb reprocessed the RT-PCR reads with MiXCR, giving one entry per CDR3 protein. This table holds about 520,000 distinct CDR3 sequences, roughly 7.9% found once. This sequence originates from a man between 50 and 75 years old who received an inactivated influenza vaccine. Specimen: PBMCs from blood, collected less than 30 months after vaccination. V gene TRBV12-5 combines with J gene TRBJ2-1; 10 bases map to TRBD2. In DNA, the CDR3 is TGTGCTAGTGGTGGACTAGCGGAACTGCGCTCCTACAATGAGCAGTTCTTC. Residues: CASGGLAELRSYNEQFF. Full variable domain (remainder filled in from reference TRBV12-5 and TRBJ2-1): DARVTQTPRHKVTEMGQEVTMRCQPILGHNTVFWYRQTMMQGLELLAYFRNRAPLDDSGMPKDRFSAEMPDATLATLKIQPSEPRDSAVYFCASGGLAELRSYNEQFFGPGTRLTVL.